The rows below give T cell receptor beta chains drawn from one sample of a study of T-cell reconstitution after alpha-beta-depleted transplantation in children. From the PCR reads, TCRdb called clonotypes with MiXCR, one entry per CDR3 protein. The sample carries approximately 980,000 distinct CDR3 sequences, less than 30% recorded once. The specimen was PBMCs, mostly from graft donor cells, collected 360 days after TCRalphabeta/CD19-depleted stem cell transplant. The receptors stem from a boy younger than two who had a stem cell transplant for SCID, so the T cells may come from the graft donor. CDR3s include the opening cysteine and the closing phenylalanine or tryptophan. The D gene is left open where the match is weak. Size is omitted from some rows. Given values are once, few, many or a class for expanded clones.

V gene: TRBV11-1
J gene: TRBJ2-1
D gene: -
CDR3 length: 18
clone size: few
CDR3 DNA: TGTGCCAGCAGCTCCAAGCCTAGAGGACTCCCGAGGTACAATGAGCAGTTCTTC
CDR3 protein: CASSSKPRGLPRYNEQFF

V gene: TRBV18
J gene: TRBJ2-5
D gene: TRBD1
CDR3 length: 15
clone size: few
CDR3 DNA: TGTGCCAGCTCACGTCCGACAGGGTACCAAGAGACCCAGTACTTC
CDR3 protein: CASSRPTGYQETQYF

V gene: TRBV5-6
J gene: TRBJ2-1
D gene: -
CDR3 length: 15
clone size: -
CDR3 DNA: TGTGCCAGCAGCTCACGACAGGTAGTAGGGGGTGAGCAGTTCTTC
CDR3 protein: CASSSRQVVGGEQFF

V gene: TRBV6-1
J gene: TRBJ2-5
D gene: -
CDR3 length: 13
clone size: -
CDR3 DNA: TGTGCCAGCAGGGGATGGCAGCGAGAGACCCAGTACTTC
CDR3 protein: CASRGWQRETQYF

V gene: TRBV4-3
J gene: TRBJ2-3
D gene: TRBD2
CDR3 length: 18
clone size: -
CDR3 DNA: TGCGCCAGCAGCCAAAAGGGGACTAGCGGGGGAGGCTCAGATACGCAGTATTTT
CDR3 protein: CASSQKGTSGGGSDTQYF

V gene: TRBV20-1
J gene: TRBJ2-2
D gene: TRBD1
CDR3 length: 14
clone size: -
CDR3 DNA: TGCAGTGCCCTGGGACAGTCGAACACCGGGGAGCTGTTTTTT
CDR3 protein: CSALGQSNTGELFF

V gene: TRBV12-3/TRBV12-4
J gene: TRBJ1-2
D gene: TRBD1
CDR3 length: 12
clone size: -
CDR3 DNA: TGTGCCAGCATTGGGACAGACTATGGCTACACCTTC
CDR3 protein: CASIGTDYGYTF

V gene: TRBV2
J gene: TRBJ2-1
D gene: -
CDR3 length: 16
clone size: few
CDR3 DNA: TGTGCCAGCAGTCCTAGACTTGGGGGCTCCTACAATGAGCAGTTCTTC
CDR3 protein: CASSPRLGGSYNEQFF

V gene: TRBV7-2
J gene: TRBJ2-1
D gene: -
CDR3 length: 14
clone size: -
CDR3 DNA: TGTGCCAGCAGCTTAGCCCCACATGACAATGAGCAGTTCTTC
CDR3 protein: CASSLAPHDNEQFF

V gene: TRBV19
J gene: TRBJ1-5
D gene: TRBD1
CDR3 length: 15
clone size: -
CDR3 DNA: TGTGCCAGTAGCGAACAGGGGATAAGGAATCAGCCCCAGCATTTT
CDR3 protein: CASSEQGIRNQPQHF

V gene: TRBV12-3/TRBV12-4
J gene: TRBJ2-7
D gene: -
CDR3 length: 15
clone size: few
CDR3 DNA: TGTGCCAGCAGTTTTAGGGCTTCCAGCTCCTACGAGCAGTACTTC
CDR3 protein: CASSFRASSSYEQYF

V gene: TRBV6-5
J gene: TRBJ1-5
D gene: -
CDR3 length: 16
clone size: few
CDR3 DNA: TGTGCCAGCAGTTACTCCTGGGAACCTAGCAATCAGCCCCAGCATTTT
CDR3 protein: CASSYSWEPSNQPQHF

V gene: TRBV18
J gene: TRBJ2-7
D gene: -
CDR3 length: 15
clone size: few
CDR3 DNA: TGTGCCAGCTCACCCCCGTCCGGGGCCGGTTACGAGCAGTACTTC
CDR3 protein: CASSPPSGAGYEQYF

V gene: TRBV27
J gene: TRBJ2-2
D gene: TRBD2
CDR3 length: 19
clone size: -
CDR3 DNA: TGTGCCAGCAGCTCGGCGGGACTAGCGGGGAGGGTTAACACCGGGGAGCTGTTTTTT
CDR3 protein: CASSSAGLAGRVNTGELFF

V gene: TRBV12-3/TRBV12-4
J gene: TRBJ2-7
D gene: -
CDR3 length: 16
clone size: -
CDR3 DNA: TGTGCCAGCAGTGATCCGGGACTTCAGGGGCACTACGAGCAGTACTTC
CDR3 protein: CASSDPGLQGHYEQYF